This T cell receptor beta chain was found in a study of shared clonotypes between healthy human individuals. Findings and limits, study-wide: Sampling was confined to blood; repertoires within tissues likely differ. In a handful of donors, approximately 5% of naive CD4 clonotypes appeared in common.

Recent vaccinations or acute infections were absent in the healthy HIV-negative adult donors. Note on this clone: Its target is not known.

The CDR3 has 16 amino acids. Germline V gene sequence: CDR1 SGHNT, CDR2 YYREEE (reference sequence). V was clipped by 4 bases and J by 5 bases; unmatched bases: 12. Deep was the level used in running the assay. The data were produced by immunoSEQ multiplex PCR, yet TCRdb's version contains in-frame clones alone and is incomplete. The repertoire includes about 2 million clones, over 85% of them detected once, and 0.1% to 0.15% sits in the top ten. This TCR was sampled from a man between 18 and 29 years old in good health. The V and J genes are TRBV5-4 and TRBJ2-5, with TRBD2 identical over 9 bases. Sequencing used naive CD4+ T cells sorted from blood. Subset given: CD45RA+ positively selected. This chain's CDR3 is CASSPAIAGVGETQYF. For the CDR3, the DNA is TGTGCCAGCAGCCCTGCGATAGCGGGAGTTGGTGAGACCCAGTACTTC. Drawing the rest from reference TRBV5-4 and TRBJ2-5, the complete variable domain is ETGVTQSPTHLIKTRGQQVTLRCSSQSGHNTVSWYQQALGQGPQFIFQYYREEENGRGNFPPRFSGLQFPNYSSELNVNALELDDSALYLCASSPAIAGVGETQYFGPGTRLLVL.